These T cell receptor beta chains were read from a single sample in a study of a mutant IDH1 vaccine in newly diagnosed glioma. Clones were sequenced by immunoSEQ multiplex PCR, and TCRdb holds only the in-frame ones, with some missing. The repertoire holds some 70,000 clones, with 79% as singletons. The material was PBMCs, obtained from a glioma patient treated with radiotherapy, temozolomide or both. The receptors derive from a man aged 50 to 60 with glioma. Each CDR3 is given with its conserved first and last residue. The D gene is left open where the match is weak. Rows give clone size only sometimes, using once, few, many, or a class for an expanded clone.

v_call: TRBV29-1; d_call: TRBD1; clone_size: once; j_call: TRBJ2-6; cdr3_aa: CSVTGPGGSGANVLTF; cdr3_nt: TGCAGCGTGACCGGCCCAGGGGGCTCTGGGGCCAACGTCCTGACTTTC
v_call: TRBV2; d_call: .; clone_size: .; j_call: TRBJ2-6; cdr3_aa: CASSEQGTGANVLTF; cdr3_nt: TGTGCCAGCAGTGAACAGGGAACTGGGGCCAACGTCCTGACTTTC
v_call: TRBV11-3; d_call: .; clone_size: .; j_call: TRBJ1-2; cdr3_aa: CASSYHGYTF; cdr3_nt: TGTGCCAGCAGCTATCATGGCTACACCTTC
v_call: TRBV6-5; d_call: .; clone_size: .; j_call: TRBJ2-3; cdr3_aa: CASQDSSTDTQYF; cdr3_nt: TGTGCCAGCCAAGACAGCAGCACAGATACGCAGTATTTT
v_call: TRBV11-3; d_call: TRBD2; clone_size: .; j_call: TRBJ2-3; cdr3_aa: CASSRRSGGITDTQYF; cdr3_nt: TGTGCCAGCAGCCGCCGGAGCGGGGGAATAACAGATACGCAGTATTTT
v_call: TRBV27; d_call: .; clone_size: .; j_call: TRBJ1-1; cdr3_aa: CASSPQALNTEAFF; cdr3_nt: TGTGCCAGCAGCCCTCAGGCGCTGAACACTGAAGCTTTCTTT
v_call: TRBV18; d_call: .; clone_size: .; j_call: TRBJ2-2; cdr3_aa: CASSPGRAGELFF; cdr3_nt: TGTGCCAGCTCACCCGGCAGGGCCGGGGAGCTGTTTTTT
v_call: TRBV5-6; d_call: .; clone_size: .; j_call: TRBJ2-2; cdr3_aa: CASSLDNTGELFF; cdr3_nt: TGTGCCAGCAGCTTGGACAACACCGGGGAGCTGTTTTTT
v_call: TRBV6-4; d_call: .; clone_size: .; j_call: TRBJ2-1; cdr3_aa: CASSEGTSPPNEQFF; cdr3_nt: TGTGCCAGCAGTGAGGGAACTAGTCCGCCCAATGAGCAGTTCTTC
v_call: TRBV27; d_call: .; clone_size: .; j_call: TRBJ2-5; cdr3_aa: CASSLGSRSIQYF; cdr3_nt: TGTGCCAGCAGTTTAGGTTCCAGGAGTATCCAGTACTTC
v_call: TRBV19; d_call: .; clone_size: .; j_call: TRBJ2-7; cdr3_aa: CASSIGAGLYEQYF; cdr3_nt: TGTGCCAGTAGTATAGGGGCGGGGCTCTACGAGCAGTACTTC
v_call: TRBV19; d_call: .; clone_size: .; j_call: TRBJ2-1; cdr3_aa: CASSMGRGGYNEQFF; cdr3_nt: TGTGCCAGTAGTATGGGTAGGGGCGGCTACAATGAGCAGTTCTTC